A selection of T cell receptor beta chains follows, all from one sample in a study of neurological immune-mediated disorders. A single record per CDR3 protein comes from TCRdb applying MiXCR to the 5' RACE reads. Here the sample spans 81,000 or so distinct CDR3 sequences, about 13% being singletons. The source material was PBMCs. These receptors came from a female donor with HTLV-1-associated myelopathy (HAM/TSP). The CDR3 runs from the conserved cysteine through the conserved F or W. The D gene is left open where the match is weak. Clone size is shown for a subset of rows, as once, few, many or a class of expanded clone.

j_call v_call clone_size cdr3_length d_call cdr3_aa cdr3_nt
TRBJ2-7 TRBV12-5 many 15 TRBD1 CASGLVLGGPYEQYF TGTGCTAGTGGTTTGGTATTAGGGGGCCCCTACGAGCAGTACTTC
TRBJ2-3 TRBV6-4 NA 11 NA CASSHGSTQYF TGTGCCAGCAGCCACGGGAGTACGCAGTATTTT
TRBJ1-5 TRBV28 NA 12 NA CAWGPSNQPQHF TGTGCCTGGGGACCGAGCAATCAGCCCCAGCATTTT
TRBJ2-3 TRBV27 many 15 TRBD2 CASSLSVGGAHTQYF TGTGCCAGCAGTTTATCTGTCGGGGGGGCTCATACGCAGTATTTT
TRBJ1-5 TRBV6-5 many 15 NA CASSYSNRGNQPQHF TGTGCCAGCAGTTACTCGAACAGGGGCAATCAGCCCCAGCATTTT
TRBJ2-5 TRBV6-1 NA 13 NA CASTSERSATQYF TGTGCCAGCACCTCGGAGCGGTCGGCGACCCAGTACTTC
TRBJ2-1 TRBV10-2 many 15 TRBD2 CASSVLAGGYNEQFF TGCGCCAGCAGTGTCCTAGCGGGGGGCTACAATGAGCAGTTCTTC
TRBJ1-3 TRBV3-1 many 15 NA CASGLAEVFGNTIYF TGTGCCAGCGGGCTGGCTGAGGTATTCGGAAACACCATATATTTT
TRBJ2-6 TRBV25-1 many 15 NA CASSEYGAGANVLTF TGTGCCAGCAGTGAATACGGTGCTGGGGCCAACGTCCTGACTTTC
TRBJ2-2 TRBV5-1 many 15 NA CASRAGPGNTGELFF TGCGCCAGCAGGGCGGGACCCGGGAACACCGGGGAGCTGTTTTTT
TRBJ1-5 TRBV25-1 many 10 NA CATPGQPQHF TGTGCCACCCCCGGTCAGCCCCAGCATTTT
TRBJ2-7 TRBV6-6 many 15 TRBD1 CASSYSQGASYEQYF TGTGCCAGCAGTTACTCACAGGGGGCGTCCTACGAGCAGTACTTC
TRBJ1-2 TRBV6-5 many 13 NA CASSLMAGRIDTF TGTGCCAGCAGTTTAATGGCAGGGAGAATAGACACCTTC
TRBJ1-5 TRBV12-3/TRBV12-4 many 12 NA CASSLDGQPQHF TGTGCCAGCAGTTTAGACGGTCAGCCCCAGCATTTT
TRBJ1-3 TRBV7-2 many 13 NA CASSLGHGNTIYF TGTGCCAGCAGCCTCGGACACGGAAACACCATATATTTT
TRBJ2-2 TRBV20-1 many 13 TRBD1 CSAAGGVGGELFF TGCAGTGCTGCAGGGGGCGTTGGCGGGGAGCTGTTTTTT
TRBJ2-7 TRBV20-1 many 16 TRBD2 CSARDLERGVSYEQYF TGCAGTGCTAGAGATCTGGAGCGGGGGGTCTCCTACGAGCAGTACTTC
TRBJ2-1 TRBV20-1 many 16 TRBD2 CSAINPGTRFSGEQFF TGCAGTGCTATCAACCCCGGGACTAGGTTTTCGGGTGAGCAGTTCTTC
TRBJ1-1 TRBV6-1 many 14 NA CASSEISKNTEAFF TGTGCCAGCAGTGAAATATCTAAGAACACTGAAGCTTTCTTT
TRBJ2-1 TRBV9 many 17 TRBD1 CASSAGVGRQGYNEQFF TGTGCCAGCAGCGCAGGGGTGGGGAGACAGGGGTACAATGAGCAGTTCTTC
TRBJ2-3 TRBV2 NA 14 NA CVSSGGAPMNTQYF TGTGTCAGCAGTGGCGGGGCCCCCATGAATACGCAGTATTTT
TRBJ2-4 TRBV20-1 NA 15 TRBD2 CSARDRKLAENIQYF TGCAGTGCTAGAGATAGGAAACTAGCGGAAAACATTCAGTACTTC
TRBJ2-5 TRBV5-1 many 15 NA CASSLARSGGETQYF TGCGCCAGCAGCTTGGCCAGGAGCGGTGGAGAGACCCAGTACTTC
TRBJ2-1 TRBV30 few 14 NA CAWSVGSSYNEQFF TGTGCCTGGAGTGTCGGGAGCTCCTACAATGAGCAGTTCTTC
TRBJ2-5 TRBV5-1 many 15 TRBD1 CASSSDRVGQETQYF TGCGCCAGCAGCTCTGACAGGGTCGGGCAAGAGACCCAGTACTTC
TRBJ1-2 TRBV6-1 many 15 NA CASSVEAGESYGYTF TGTGCCAGCAGTGTGGAAGCAGGGGAGTCATATGGCTACACCTTC
TRBJ2-1 TRBV9 many 15 TRBD2 CASSVGPSGGDEQFF TGTGCCAGCAGCGTAGGCCCTAGCGGGGGTGATGAGCAGTTCTTC
TRBJ2-7 TRBV6-1 many 12 NA CAHSRDTYEQYF TGTGCCCACTCCAGGGATACCTACGAGCAGTACTTC
TRBJ2-7 TRBV6-5 many 14 NA CAIRVTTWESEQYF TGTGCCATCCGCGTCACTACATGGGAAAGCGAGCAGTACTTC
TRBJ2-6 TRBV24-1 NA 16 NA CATIDMGTSGAYVLTF TGTGCCACCATTGATATGGGTACCTCTGGGGCCTACGTCCTGACTTTC
TRBJ2-7 TRBV20-1 medium-sized 15 TRBD1 CSAPNPGTAGYEQYF TGCAGTGCGCCGAACCCCGGGACAGCCGGATACGAGCAGTACTTC
TRBJ2-3 TRBV20-1 many 14 TRBD1 CSALRQGATDTQYF TGCAGTGCTTTAAGACAGGGGGCCACAGATACGCAGTATTTT
TRBJ2-7 TRBV12-3/TRBV12-4 many 15 NA CASTVSRQGAYEQYF TGTGCCAGCACCGTCTCCCGGCAGGGAGCCTACGAGCAGTACTTC
TRBJ2-3 TRBV11-2 NA 16 TRBD1 CASRPRQGLGADTQFF TGTGCCAGCAGACCAAGACAGGGGTTGGGAGCAGATACGCAGTTTTTT
TRBJ2-1 TRBV20-1 NA 15 TRBD2 CSAEASGGTVGEQFF TGCAGTGCGGAAGCTAGCGGGGGGACTGTCGGTGAGCAGTTCTTC
TRBJ2-2 TRBV12-3/TRBV12-4 few 15 NA CASSAEGARSPELFF TGTGCCAGCAGTGCTGAAGGGGCGAGGTCTCCGGAGCTGTTTTTT
TRBJ1-3 TRBV29-1 many 12 NA CSATVSGNTIYF TGCAGCGCGACAGTCTCTGGAAACACCATATATTTT
TRBJ2-1 TRBV6-5 NA 13 NA CASSDNSYNEQFF TGTGCCAGCAGTGACAACTCCTACAATGAGCAGTTCTTC
TRBJ2-7 TRBV6-6 many 16 TRBD2 CASVAPRAGGLWEQYF TGTGCCAGCGTTGCCCCCAGGGCGGGGGGGTTGTGGGAGCAGTACTTC
TRBJ2-7 TRBV20-1 NA 12 NA CSARREYYEQYF TGCAGTGCTCGGAGGGAGTACTACGAGCAGTACTTC
TRBJ2-5 TRBV9 NA 15 TRBD1 CASSGEPEGARAQYF TGTGCCAGCAGCGGAGAGCCTGAGGGGGCGCGGGCCCAGTACTTC